This TCR beta chain is drawn from a study of cytomegalovirus exposure and HLA in healthy donors. Study-wide context: Falling in the Caucasian-associated ancestry cluster were 81% of 398 genotyped donors.

The PCR ran on 60 Vbeta and 13 Jbeta primers. TCRdb's copy holds only in-frame clones and misses some; the assay was immunoSEQ multiplex PCR. The table lists approximately 140,000 clones, approximately 60% of them singletons, with approximately 6.5% in the top ten. In regard to this clone: The antigen remains unidentified.

The CDR3 runs to 15 residues. The J segment lost 2 bases and the V segment lost 5 bases, leaving 6 bases of the junction unmatched. CDR1 SGHAT and CDR2 FQDESV come from the germline V gene (reference sequence). The study, taken as a whole, reports: The study listed roughly 160 cytomegalovirus-associated TCR beta chains. Productive rates of about 90% or about 30% were seen for most TCR beta V segments in an earlier analysis.

The J gene is TRBJ2-7, the V gene TRBV11-1, with 10 bases aligning to TRBD1. The sequence was obtained from a woman aged 60 to 75 in good health and CMV-seropositive. The sample was PBMCs. The CDR3: CASSQGQGRTYEQYF. Written as DNA, the CDR3 is TGTGCCAGCAGCCAGGGACAGGGGCGCACCTACGAGCAGTACTTC.